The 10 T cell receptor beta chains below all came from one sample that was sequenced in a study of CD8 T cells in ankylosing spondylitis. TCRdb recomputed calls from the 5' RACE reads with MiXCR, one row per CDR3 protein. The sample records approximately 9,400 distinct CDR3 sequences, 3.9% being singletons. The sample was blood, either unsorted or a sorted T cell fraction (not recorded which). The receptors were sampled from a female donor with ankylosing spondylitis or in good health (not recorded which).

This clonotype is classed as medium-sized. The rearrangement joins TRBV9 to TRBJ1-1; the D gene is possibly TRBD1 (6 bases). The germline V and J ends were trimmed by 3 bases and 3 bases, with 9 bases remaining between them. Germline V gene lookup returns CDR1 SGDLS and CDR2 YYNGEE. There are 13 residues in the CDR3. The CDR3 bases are TGTGCCAGCAGCGAACAGGGAGACACTGAAGCTTTCTTT. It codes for CASSEQGDTEAFF.

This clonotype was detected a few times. The CDR3 nucleotides are TGTGCCAGCAGCCCCGGGGACAGGGGAACTTACGAGCAGTACTTC. As protein: CASSPGDRGTYEQYF. This chain links TRBV9 with TRBJ2-7, with 10 bases aligning to TRBD1. This CDR3 is 15 amino acids long. The V segment lost 4 bases and the J segment 4 bases; nucleotides outside the gene matches: 8. In germline, CDR1 is SGDLS, CDR2 YYNGEE. Complete variable domain (other parts from reference TRBV9 and TRBJ2-7): DSGVTQTPKHLITATGQRVTLRCSPRSGDLSVYWYQQSLDQGLQFLIQYYNGEERAKGNILERFSAQQFPDLHSELNLSSLELGDSALYFCASSPGDRGTYEQYFGPGTRLTVT.

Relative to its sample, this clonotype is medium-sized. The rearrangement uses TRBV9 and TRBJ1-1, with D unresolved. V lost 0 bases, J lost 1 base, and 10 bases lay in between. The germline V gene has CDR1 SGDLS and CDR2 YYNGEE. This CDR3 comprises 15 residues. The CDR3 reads CASSVGLGSNTEAFF. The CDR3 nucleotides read TGTGCCAGCAGCGTAGGACTTGGGTCGAACACTGAAGCTTTCTTT.

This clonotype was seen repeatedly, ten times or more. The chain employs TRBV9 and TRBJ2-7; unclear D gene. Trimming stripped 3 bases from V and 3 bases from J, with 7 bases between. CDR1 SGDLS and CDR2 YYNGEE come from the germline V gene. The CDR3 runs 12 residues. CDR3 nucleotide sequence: TGTGCCAGCAGCGCCTCCGGCTACGAGCAGTACTTC. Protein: CASSASGYEQYF.

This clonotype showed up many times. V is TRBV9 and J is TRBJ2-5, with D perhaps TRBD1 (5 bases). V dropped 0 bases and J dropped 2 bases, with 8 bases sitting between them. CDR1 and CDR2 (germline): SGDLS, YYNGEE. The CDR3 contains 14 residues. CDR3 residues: CASSVEDRQETQYF. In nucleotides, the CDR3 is TGTGCCAGCAGCGTAGAAGACAGACAAGAGACCCAGTACTTC.

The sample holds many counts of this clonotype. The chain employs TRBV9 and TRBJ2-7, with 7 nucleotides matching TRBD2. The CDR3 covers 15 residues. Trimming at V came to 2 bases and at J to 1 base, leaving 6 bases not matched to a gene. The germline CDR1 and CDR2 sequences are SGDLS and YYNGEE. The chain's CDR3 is CASSVAGETSYEQYF. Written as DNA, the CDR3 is TGTGCCAGCAGCGTGGCGGGGGAAACTTCCTACGAGCAGTACTTC.

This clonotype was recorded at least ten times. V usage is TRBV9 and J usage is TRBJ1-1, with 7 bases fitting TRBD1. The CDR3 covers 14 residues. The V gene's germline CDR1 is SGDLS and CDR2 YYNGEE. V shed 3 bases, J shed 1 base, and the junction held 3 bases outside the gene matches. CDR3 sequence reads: CASSARDRNTEAFF. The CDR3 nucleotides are TGTGCCAGCAGCGCCCGGGACAGGAACACTGAAGCTTTCTTT.

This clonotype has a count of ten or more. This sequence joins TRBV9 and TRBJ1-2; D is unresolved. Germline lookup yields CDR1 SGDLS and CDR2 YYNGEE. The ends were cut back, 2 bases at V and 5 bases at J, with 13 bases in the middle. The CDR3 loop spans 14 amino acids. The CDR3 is CASSVEDGRYGYTF. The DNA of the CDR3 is TGTGCCAGCAGCGTCGAGGACGGGCGGTATGGCTACACCTTC.

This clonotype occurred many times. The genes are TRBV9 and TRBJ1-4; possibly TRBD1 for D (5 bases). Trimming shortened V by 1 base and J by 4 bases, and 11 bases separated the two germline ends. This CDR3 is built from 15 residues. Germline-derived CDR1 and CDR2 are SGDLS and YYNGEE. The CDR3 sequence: CASSVTGRSNEKLFF. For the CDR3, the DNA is TGTGCCAGCAGCGTAACGGGACGGAGTAATGAAAAACTGTTTTTT.

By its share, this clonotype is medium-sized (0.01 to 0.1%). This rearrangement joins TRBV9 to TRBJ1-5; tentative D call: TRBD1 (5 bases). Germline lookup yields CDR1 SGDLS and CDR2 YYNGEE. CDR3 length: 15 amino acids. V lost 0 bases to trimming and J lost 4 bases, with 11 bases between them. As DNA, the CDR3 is TGTGCCAGCAGCGTAGATGGGGGGTTAAATCAGCCCCAGCATTTT. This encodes CASSVDGGLNQPQHF.